The present TCR beta chain was sequenced within a study of CD8+CD57+ T cells in acquired aplastic anemia. Study-wide background: Quantities of DNA derived from sorted CD4+ and CD8+ cells averaged about 3.2 ug.

This CDR3 is built from 12 residues. V was pared by 0 bases and J by 4 bases, with 3 bases between. Study conclusions and caveats: Twenty-nine sequences, all CD8+ CDR3, were shared between patients and controls.

TCR beta VDJ combinations and CDR3 sequences were profiled from genomic DNA. MiXCR was run by TCRdb on the reads, yielding one entry per CDR3 protein. Of around 250,000 distinct CDR3 sequences listed, 50% to 70% are singletons. With respect to this clonotype: Its antigen is unidentified.

Sequencing was done on a sample of sorted CD4+, CD8+, or CD8+CD57+ T cells (not recorded which) from PBMCs. The rearrangement joins TRBV12-3 or TRBV12-4 to TRBJ2-5, with D unresolved. The receptor's source is a human donor with severe aplastic anemia or a healthy control (not recorded which). DNA of the CDR3: TGTGCCAGCAGTTTAGCGACAGAGACCCAGTACTTC. Its translation is CASSLATETQYF.